The 2 T cell receptor beta chains reported below all come from one sample, sequenced in a study of Ad26.COV2.S vaccination and SARS-CoV-2 variants. This sample's treatment: approximately 18 received Ad26.COV2.S at low or high dose, single or two shots; 5 received placebo; per-sample allocation not given. The study sampled participants on day 63 after the first vaccine or placebo injection. Assay: immunoSEQ multiplex PCR; the TCRdb copy retains only in-frame clones and omits some. The sample lists under 250,000 clones; approximately 90% were seen once. The source material was peripheral blood, sampled in a trial of Ad26.COV2.S vaccine versus placebo. The receptors here all came from a person aged 18 to 59 who received the Ad26.COV2.S COVID-19 vaccine or a placebo.

The gene calls are TRBV18 and TRBJ1-4, with 10 nucleotides matching TRBD1. Germline-derived CDR1 and CDR2 are KGHSH and LQKENI. J gave up 5 bases and V 2 bases, and 5 bases lay outside the gene matches. CDR3 length equals 16 residues. CDR3 nucleotide sequence: TGTGCCAGCTCACCAATCCCGGACAGGGGGAATGAAAAACTGTTTTTT. The encoded protein is CASSPIPDRGNEKLFF.

The genes are TRBV5-4 and TRBJ1-4; 11 bases fit TRBD1. Trimming took 4 bases from V and 4 from J; bases not matched to a gene: 3. Germline CDR1 and CDR2: SGHNT and YYREEE (reference sequence). The CDR3 runs 15 residues. This chain's CDR3 is CASSVGTGGNEKLFF. As DNA, the CDR3 is TGTGCCAGCAGCGTCGGGACAGGGGGTAATGAAAAACTGTTTTTT.